This T cell receptor (beta chain) was observed in a study of blood T cell repertoires in COVID-19. Whole-study context: T cells, B-cell-depleted T cells, or PBMCs provided the cDNA or gDNA that served as material.

Per germline, CDR1 SGHRS and CDR2 YFSETQ. V trimming: 4 bases; J trimming: 7 bases; junction bases outside the gene matches: 2. There are 15 residues in the CDR3. Authors' methods: Cell counts per sample came from amplifying reference gene primers. Clones were sequenced by immunoSEQ multiplex PCR, and TCRdb holds only the in-frame ones, with some missing. The V and J calls and the clone size are those of that table, but D and trimming were determined from the DNA. Among just under 90,000 clones listed, approximately 91% were seen once. This sequence was found in a woman of 80 years or more with acute or convalescent COVID-19. The chain is built from TRBV5-1 and TRBJ2-1; 16 nucleotides align to TRBD2. Specimen: peripheral blood. CDR3 DNA sequence: TGCGCCAGCAGCCCGGGACTAGCGGGGGGGAATGAGCAGTTCTTC. This encodes CASSPGLAGGNEQFF.